This entry lists 16 T cell receptor beta chains sequenced from one sample in a study of blood T cell repertoires in COVID-19. Repertoires were generated with immunoSEQ multiplex PCR, while TCRdb's copy carries only in-frame clones and drops some. This table has tens of thousands of clones, roughly 85% appearing once. The sequenced sample consisted of peripheral blood. The receptors were sampled from a human donor in a cohort sampled during active COVID-19.

The chain employs TRBV30 and TRBJ1-1; a weak D match, TRBD1 (5 bases). Germline lookup yields CDR1 GTSNPN and CDR2 SVGIG (reference sequence). The ends were cut back, 0 bases at V and 11 bases at J, with 16 bases in the middle. The length of the CDR3 is 13 residues. CDR3 coding DNA: TGTGCCTGGAGTGTTCGCGAAGGGGCGGGGGCTTTCTTT. This codes for CAWSVREGAGAFF.

The rearrangement uses TRBV28 and TRBJ2-2, with 10 bases identical to TRBD1. Germline assignment: CDR1 MDHEN and CDR2 SYDVKM. J gave up 5 bases and V 4 bases, and 7 bases lay outside the gene matches. There are 16 residues in the CDR3. CDR3 bases: TGTGCCAGCAGTTCCGGACAGGGGGGGAGAACCGGGGAGCTGTTTTTT. It yields the protein CASSSGQGGRTGELFF.

The table lists this clone with many counts. The V call is TRBV4-1, the J call TRBJ2-1; D is possibly TRBD2 (6 bases). The CDR3 extends over 16 amino acids. Germline V lookup: CDR1 MGHRA, CDR2 YSYEKL. Trimming left V 4 bases short and J 4 bases short, with 17 bases between. The CDR3 is CASSPPFSGPYNEQFF. The DNA of the CDR3 is TGCGCCAGCAGCCCCCCTTTTAGCGGCCCTTACAATGAGCAGTTCTTC.

In its sample, this clone was seen once. The J gene is TRBJ1-1, the V gene TRBV21-1; the table calls TRBD1, which could not be checked here. TRBV21-1 is termed a pseudogene. CDR3 size: 15 residues. The CDR3: CASSPPSARDTEAFF. For the CDR3, the DNA is TGTGCCAGCAGCCCTCCTTCAGCCAGGGACACTGAAGCTTTCTTT.

The chain uses TRBV6-5 and TRBJ2-7; 9 nucleotides match TRBD1. This CDR3 region has 13 residues. Germline CDR1 and CDR2: MNHEY and SVGAGI. The trim removed 8 bases at V and 3 bases at J, leaving 5 bases unmatched. The chain's CDR3 is CASRTGVGYEQYF. The CDR3 coding sequence is TGTGCCAGCCGGACAGGGGTTGGCTACGAGCAGTACTTC.

The CDR3 DNA follows: TGTGCCAGTAGTAATTTCCGGTCCTTCGGGGAGCTGTTTTTT. It codes for CASSNFRSFGELFF. The V call is TRBV19, the J call TRBJ2-2; no reliable D call. There are 14 residues in the CDR3. Germline loops: CDR1 LNHDA, CDR2 SQIVND (reference sequence). V lost 4 bases to trimming and J lost 7 bases, with 13 bases between them. Using reference TRBV19 and TRBJ2-2 for the parts outside the CDR3, the full variable domain is DGGITQSPKYLFRKEGQNVTLSCEQNLNHDAMYWYRQDPGQGLRLIYYSQIVNDFQKGDIAEGYSVSREKKESFPLTVTSAQKNPTAFYLCASSNFRSFGELFFGEGSRLTVL.

This chain joins TRBV28 and TRBJ1-5; D call uncertain. The CDR3 is made up of 14 amino acids. V dropped 3 bases and J dropped 0 bases, with 6 bases sitting between them. The V gene's germline CDR1 is MDHEN and CDR2 SYDVKM. CDR3 region: CASSFSVSNQPQHF. The DNA for the CDR3 is TGTGCCAGCAGTTTTTCTGTTAGCAATCAGCCCCAGCATTTT.

The genes are TRBV10-2 and TRBJ1-2, with unresolved D. The CDR3 runs to 14 residues. Per germline, CDR1 WSHSY and CDR2 SAAADI. Between the trimmed V and J ends, which lost 7 bases and 4 bases, there was a span of 16 bases. CDR3 loop: CASTPLFPGYGYTF. CDR3 in DNA: TGCGCCAGCACCCCCCTCTTCCCAGGCTATGGCTACACCTTC.

The chain combines TRBV7-3 with TRBJ2-5; TRBD2 matches 8 bases. Trimming removed 2 bases from V and 6 bases from J; junction bases left unmatched: 8. CDR1 and CDR2 (germline): SGHTA, FQGTGA. The length of the CDR3 is 15 residues. In nucleotides, the CDR3 is TGTGCCAGCAGCTTAGCCAGCGGGAGAGAACAGACCCAGTACTTC. It translates to CASSLASGREQTQYF.

Comment on this clone: Compared with germline, one end of the junction differs, possibly owing to a read error. The rearrangement uses TRBV3-1 (or the pseudogene TRBV3-2) and TRBJ1-1; D call uncertain. CDR1 and CDR2 (germline): LGHDT, YNNKEL (reference sequence). The CDR3 runs to 11 residues. The CDR3: CASSQEGGYHF. Here the CDR3 DNA reads TGTGCCAGCAGCCAAGAAGGAGGCTATCACTTT.

V is TRBV10-3 and J is TRBJ1-1, with D possibly matching TRBD1 (6 bases). The CDR3 is made up of 14 amino acids. CDR1 ENHRY and CDR2 SYGVKD come from the germline V gene. The ends were cut back, 4 bases at V and 0 bases at J, with 9 bases in the middle. CDR3 bases: TGTGCCATCAGTGCCCAGGGGTTGAACACTGAAGCTTTCTTT. Translated: CAISAQGLNTEAFF.

The chain has TRBV12-3 or TRBV12-4 and TRBJ1-4; a weak D match, TRBD1 (5 bases). Trimming stripped 5 bases from V and 7 bases from J, with 11 bases between. CDR3 length: 13 amino acids. CDR3 sequence (DNA): TGTGCCAGCAGTGGGGTGGGGGGTGAAAAACTGTTTTTT. Protein sequence: CASSGVGGEKLFF.

The chain employs TRBV11-2 and TRBJ2-5; D not resolved. CDR1 and CDR2 from the germline V gene are SGHAT and FQNNGV. The V and J ends lost 2 bases and 2 bases respectively, with 6 bases between them. This CDR3 is built from 13 residues. The chain's CDR3 is CASSLNHQETQYF. In DNA, the CDR3 is TGTGCCAGCAGCTTAAATCATCAAGAGACCCAGTACTTC.

The V call is TRBV11-2, the J call TRBJ2-7; maybe TRBD1 (5 bases). V shed 4 bases and J shed 7 bases, with 14 bases lying between them. The CDR3 is 13 amino acids. The V gene's germline CDR1 is SGHAT and CDR2 FQNNGV. This chain's CDR3 is CASSYAGMREQYF. Here the CDR3 DNA reads TGTGCCAGCAGCTATGCAGGGATGCGAGAGCAGTACTTC.

The chain links TRBV7-3 to TRBJ2-5; TRBD1 might be the D (5 bases). The CDR3 totals 15 residues. In germline, CDR1 is SGHTA, CDR2 FQGTGA. V shed 5 bases and J shed 5 bases, with 18 bases lying between them. The CDR3 reads CASSPGHGRAETQYF. CDR3 nucleotides: TGTGCCAGCAGCCCCGGCCATGGCAGGGCGGAGACCCAGTACTTC.

V is TRBV6-5 and J is TRBJ2-3, with 11 nucleotides matching TRBD2. The CDR3 spans 16 residues. Germline CDR1 and CDR2: MNHEY and SVGAGI. With V trimmed by 4 bases and J by 3 bases, 6 bases remained unmatched. CDR3 sequence: CASSFVAGGPTDTQYF. As DNA, the CDR3 is TGTGCCAGCAGTTTCGTAGCGGGAGGGCCTACAGATACGCAGTATTTT.